This T cell receptor beta chain was documented in a study of early T cells in non-severe SARS-CoV-2 infection. This clonotype has at least ten counts. No antigen is known for it. Attachment of unique molecular identifiers was made to individual cDNA molecules. Each CDR3 protein is one row after TCRdb ran MiXCR on the 5' RACE reads. The sample consists of 25,000 to 30,000 distinct CDR3 sequences, approximately 6.6% of them appearing once. General study findings and limits: Lookups in VDJdb leaned toward anti-spike CD8 responses and missed private and CD4 specificities.

Trimming stripped 1 base from V and 4 bases from J, with 8 bases between. CDR1 is SGHTA and CDR2 is FQGNSA in the germline V gene. The CDR3 is made up of 13 amino acids. The chain uses TRBV7-2 and TRBJ2-7, with a possible D match to TRBD2 (6 bases). Sequencing was performed on whole blood, taken at baseline. The clonotype was recovered from an adult who was a healthcare worker with PCR-confirmed SARS-CoV-2 infection or an uninfected control (not recorded which). The CDR3 DNA reads as TGTGCCAGCAGCTTAGGGGACTTTTACGAGCAGTACTTC. It encodes CASSLGDFYEQYF.